One and the same sample provided the 29 T cell receptor beta chains below, sequenced in a study of post-analysis software for immune sequencing data. General study results and limits: Elevated frequency relative to controls characterized several TRBV segments in patients, TRBV5-6, TRBV5-1 and TRBV20-1 among them.

The authors incorporated unique molecular identifiers into the TCR beta cDNA libraries. MiXCR, run by TCRdb on the PCR reads, gives a single entry per CDR3 protein. The sample contains 750,000 to 950,000 distinct CDR3 sequences, about 43% of which appear only once. The antigens for these receptors are not known. Sequencing was done on a sample of blood. The receptors stem from a girl aged 10-17 years with multiple sclerosis.

J is TRBJ1-4 and V is TRBV25-1; a possible D gene is TRBD1 (5 bases). The CDR3 extends over 14 amino acids. V shed 5 bases and J shed 7 bases, with 14 bases lying between them. Germline V CDR1 and CDR2: MGHDK, SYGVNS. CDR3 DNA: TGTGCCAGCAGTCAAGGGGCACGGGGTGAAAAACTGTTTTTT. As protein: CASSQGARGEKLFF.

The CDR3 DNA reads TGTGCCAGCAGCCCCCTAGATTTAGTCTACGAGCAGTACTTC. Its protein product is CASSPLDLVYEQYF. The J gene is TRBJ2-7, the V gene TRBV9, with D hard to call. CDR3 length equals 14 residues. With 4 bases removed from V and 3 bases from J, the gap between germline ends came to 14 bases. In germline, CDR1 is SGDLS, CDR2 YYNGEE.

This chain links TRBV3-1 with TRBJ2-7; no clear D gene. V lost 4 bases, J lost 6 bases, and 16 bases lay in between. This CDR3 comprises 14 residues. Germline CDR1 reads LGHDT; CDR2 reads YNNKEL (reference sequence). The CDR3 region is CASSPDHSPSEQYF. Written as DNA, the CDR3 is TGTGCCAGCAGCCCCGACCATAGCCCCTCCGAGCAGTACTTC.

This clonotype was seen only once. The chain employs TRBV3-1 and TRBJ2-7, with D hard to call. Trimming removed 4 bases from V and 3 bases from J, with 7 bases in between. CDR3 length: 12 residues. Germline V gene sequence: CDR1 LGHDT, CDR2 YNNKEL (reference sequence). CDR3 residues: CASSPRNYEQYF. The CDR3 DNA is TGTGCCAGCAGCCCGCGCAACTACGAGCAGTACTTC.

The CDR3 DNA is TGCGCCAGCAGCCAAGATTGGGCGAGCGGGAGGGCCACAGATACGCAGTATTTT. This translates into CASSQDWASGRATDTQYF. The rearrangement links TRBV4-1 to TRBJ2-3, with 10 bases fitting TRBD2. The trim removed 0 bases at V and 2 bases at J, leaving 8 bases unmatched. The CDR3 loop spans 18 amino acids. From germline, CDR1 is MGHRA and CDR2 YSYEKL.

This sequence joins TRBV20-1 and TRBJ2-7; TRBD2 matches 12 bases. The DNA matches TRBJ2-5 better at its end, which makes the J call doubtful. Germline loops: CDR1 DFQATT, CDR2 SNEGSKA (reference sequence). The CDR3 extends over 16 amino acids. This CDR3 reads CSATSSGRAGRETQYF. The DNA for the CDR3 is TGCAGTGCTACCTCTAGCGGGAGGGCCGGGCGGGAGACCCAGTACTTC.

V is TRBV12-3 or TRBV12-4 and J is TRBJ1-1, with no clear D. CDR3 length: 12 amino acids. V dropped 3 bases and J dropped 10 bases, with 12 bases sitting between them. This CDR3 reads CASSFLSSRAFF. CDR3 nucleotides: TGTGCCAGCAGTTTTCTATCGTCCCGAGCTTTCTTT.

The rearrangement links TRBV20-1 to TRBJ1-2; no clear D gene. CDR1 is DFQATT, CDR2 SNEGSKA, per germline (reference sequence). Between the trimmed V and J ends, which lost 5 bases and 4 bases, there was a span of 17 bases. The CDR3 has 14 residues. The CDR3: CSALLSETAYGYTF. CDR3 DNA: TGCAGTGCTCTGTTGTCCGAGACGGCCTATGGCTACACCTTC.

The J gene is TRBJ2-5, the V gene TRBV9, with 14 bases matching TRBD2. Looked up from germline, CDR1 is SGDLS and CDR2 is YYNGEE. CDR3 length equals 15 residues. The trim removed 3 bases at V and 5 bases at J, leaving 3 bases unmatched. As DNA, the CDR3 is TGTGCCAGCAGCGAGGGACTAGCGGGAGTGGAGACCCAGTACTTC. Residues: CASSEGLAGVETQYF.

The rearrangement uses TRBV7-2 and TRBJ2-1, with 9 bases that match TRBD2. The CDR3 has 20 amino acids. V shed 5 bases, J shed 0 bases, and the junction held 17 bases outside the gene matches. Germline CDR1 SGHTA, CDR2 FQGNSA. The CDR3 here is CASSPRRGAGGPSSYNEQFF. The DNA for the CDR3 is TGTGCCAGCAGCCCCCGTCGAGGGGCGGGAGGGCCGAGCTCCTACAATGAGCAGTTCTTC. The full variable domain, in which reference TRBV7-2 and TRBJ2-1 provide the parts outside the CDR3, is GAGVSQSPSNKVTEKGKDVELRCDPISGHTALYWYRQSLGQGLEFLIYFQGNSAPDKSGLPSDRFSAERTGGSVSTLTIQRTQQEDSAVYLCASSPRRGAGGPSSYNEQFFGPGTRLTVL.

This clonotype was counted only a few times. The chain is built from TRBV2 and TRBJ2-7; D unresolved. This CDR3 has 16 amino acids. Germline lookup yields CDR1 SNHLY and CDR2 FYNNEI. V was shortened by 0 bases and J by 4 bases, with 16 bases between the two germline ends. The CDR3: CASSEALQLPAYEQYF. In DNA form, the CDR3 reads TGTGCCAGCAGTGAAGCGCTTCAGCTGCCAGCATACGAGCAGTACTTC.

This clonotype showed up just a few times. The chain joins TRBV4-1 to TRBJ1-6; D is uncertain. Germline CDR1 reads MGHRA; CDR2 reads YSYEKL. The CDR3 runs 16 residues. Trimming shortened V by 0 bases and J by 10 bases, and 16 bases separated the two germline ends. The CDR3 is CASSQEPKGAGSPLHF. CDR3 bases: TGCGCCAGCAGCCAAGAGCCTAAAGGAGCGGGGTCACCCCTCCACTTT.

The chain uses TRBV12-3 or TRBV12-4 and TRBJ2-7, with TRBD2 matching 8 bases. Trimming at V came to 5 bases and at J to 4 bases, leaving 7 bases not matched to a gene. CDR3 size: 14 residues. CDR3 nucleotide sequence: TGTGCCAGCAGTCAAGCGGGAGCTGGGTACGAGCAGTACTTC. Its protein product is CASSQAGAGYEQYF.

The chain has TRBV5-5 and TRBJ2-3, with TRBD2 matching 9 bases. There are 20 residues in the CDR3. Per the germline V gene, CDR1 is SGHKS and CDR2 is YYEKEE (reference sequence). The junction had 16 bases not matched to a gene; V was cut back by 1 base and J by 1 base. The CDR3 loop is CASSLLGGASGIHRTDTQYF. For the CDR3, the DNA is TGTGCCAGCAGCTTGCTGGGGGGAGCTAGCGGGATACACCGCACAGATACGCAGTATTTT.

This clonotype showed up just once. One end of the junction is discordant with germline, which a read error may explain. This rearrangement joins TRBV28 to TRBJ2-1, with TRBD2 identical over 11 bases. Germline lookup yields CDR1 MDHEN and CDR2 SYDVKM. CDR3 length: 16 amino acids. In DNA form, the CDR3 reads TGTGCCAGCAGTCTGGGACTAGCGGTTTACTACGATGAGCAGTTCTTC. This gives the protein CASSLGLAVYYDEQFF.

This clonotype showed up just a few times. The J gene is TRBJ1-2, the V gene TRBV29-1; D is perhaps TRBD1 (5 bases). Trimming stripped 5 bases from V and 4 bases from J, with 23 bases between. There are 16 residues in the CDR3. Germline V lookup: CDR1 SQVTM, CDR2 ANQGSEA. CDR3 sequence: CSVTGGNMGDLYGYTF. DNA of the CDR3: TGCAGCGTTACGGGGGGGAACATGGGGGACCTCTATGGCTACACCTTC.

The chain carries TRBV4-2 and TRBJ1-5; the D gene is possibly TRBD1 (5 bases). The germline V gene encodes CDR1 LGHNA and CDR2 YNFKEQ. The CDR3 runs to 15 residues. With 1 base removed from V and 4 bases from J, the gap between germline ends came to 11 bases. This CDR3 reads CASSQVGVGNQPQHF. The CDR3 coding sequence is TGTGCCAGCAGCCAAGTGGGGGTTGGGAATCAGCCCCAGCATTTT.

The chain is built from TRBV7-9 and TRBJ1-2, with TRBD1 matching over 11 bases. Unmatched junction bases numbered 8, after V lost 6 bases and J lost 5 bases. The CDR3 loop spans 15 amino acids. Germline V gene lookup returns CDR1 SEHNR and CDR2 FQNEAQ (reference sequence). CDR3 sequence (DNA): TGTGCCAGCAGTCATGGGACAGGGGGAGTATATGGCTACACCTTC. Translated, it gives CASSHGTGGVYGYTF.

Comment on this clonotype: Germline and junction disagree at one end, which may indicate a read error. This chain uses TRBV10-2 with TRBJ2-4; D not resolved. This CDR3 contains 13 residues. The germline CDR1 and CDR2 sequences are WSHSY and SAAADI. The CDR3 sequence is CASSDVAKNIQYF. CDR3 nucleotide sequence: TGTGCCAGCAGTGACGTAGCCAAAAACATTCAGTACTTC.

The chain carries TRBV10-3 and TRBJ1-5; D not resolved. The CDR3 spans 12 residues. The V gene's germline CDR1 is ENHRY and CDR2 SYGVKD. Deletions cut 3 bases from V and 6 bases from J, with 6 bases between. The CDR3 here is CAISDGVQPQHF. The CDR3 DNA is TGTGCCATCAGTGATGGGGTTCAGCCCCAGCATTTT.

This clonotype was observed a handful of times. The rearrangement joins TRBV30 to TRBJ1-2; D call uncertain. The V and J ends lost 2 bases and 2 bases respectively, with 15 bases between them. The CDR3 contains 15 residues. CDR1 and CDR2 (germline): GTSNPN, SVGIG (reference sequence). The CDR3 reads CAWSFGRKINYGYTF. DNA of the CDR3: TGTGCCTGGAGTTTTGGACGGAAGATAAACTATGGCTACACCTTC.

A few counts support this clonotype. This rearrangement joins TRBV20-1 to TRBJ2-5; D possibly corresponds to TRBD1 (6 bases). The CDR3 is 13 residues long. CDR1 and CDR2 from the germline V gene are DFQATT and SNEGSKA (reference sequence). V lost 1 base to trimming and J lost 12 bases, with 18 bases between them. CDR3: CSARGQGLIREYF. The CDR3 DNA reads TGCAGTGCTAGAGGTCAGGGGCTTATCCGGGAGTACTTC.

This chain joins TRBV7-6 and TRBJ2-1; tentatively, D is TRBD1 (6 bases). The length of the CDR3 is 15 residues. V was clipped by 5 bases and J by 3 bases, with 14 bases between them. Germline CDR1 and CDR2: SGHVS and FNYEAQ. This chain's CDR3 is CASSRGNPSYNEQFF. In nucleotides, the CDR3 is TGTGCCAGCAGCAGGGGGAACCCCAGCTACAATGAGCAGTTCTTC.

This chain connects TRBV7-2 to TRBJ2-3, with 13 nucleotides matching TRBD2. The germline CDR1 and CDR2 sequences are SGHTA and FQGNSA. The V and J ends lost 4 bases and 2 bases, in that order; junction bases with no gene match: 3. The CDR3 extends over 16 amino acids. The CDR3 loop is CASSSGLAGFTDTQYF. CDR3 in DNA: TGTGCCAGCAGCTCGGGACTAGCGGGATTCACAGATACGCAGTATTTT.

The gene calls are TRBV5-6 and TRBJ2-5; TRBD1 aligns across 7 bases. The J call is uncertain, as TRBJ2-7 better fits the DNA end. This CDR3 is built from 16 residues. Germline V gives CDR1 SGHDT, CDR2 YYEEEE. DNA for the CDR3: TGTGCCAGCACCGTGGGGTCCACAGGGGCGGCGGCCGAGCAGTACTTC. It translates to CASTVGSTGAAAEQYF.

This clonotype has a count of ten or more. The chain joins TRBV5-5 to TRBJ2-7, with D tentatively TRBD1 or TRBD2 (5 bases each). Germline lookup yields CDR1 SGHKS and CDR2 YYEKEE (reference sequence). The ends were cut back, 2 bases at V and 6 bases at J, with 12 bases in the middle. This CDR3 is 13 amino acids long. CDR3 residues: CASSLTGAVEQYF. CDR3 in DNA: TGTGCCAGCAGCTTAACCGGGGCGGTCGAGCAGTACTTC.

In nucleotides, the CDR3 is TGTGCCAGCAGCCAGTTGGGCCTATCCCACGAGCAGTACTTC. This sequence encodes CASSQLGLSHEQYF. J is TRBJ2-7 and V is TRBV3-1; D is ambiguous. Trimming stripped 3 bases from V and 5 bases from J, with 14 bases between. This CDR3 is 14 amino acids long. CDR1 LGHDT and CDR2 YNNKEL come from the germline V gene (reference sequence).

Only a few counts were recorded for this clonotype. This sequence joins TRBV20-1 and TRBJ2-7; D may match TRBD1 or TRBD2 (5 bases each). The ends were cut back, 2 bases at V and 4 bases at J, with 9 bases in the middle. Germline loops: CDR1 DFQATT, CDR2 SNEGSKA (reference sequence). The CDR3 runs to 12 residues. The CDR3 loop reads CSARRDRYEQYF. The CDR3 DNA reads TGCAGTGCTAGACGGGACCGTTACGAGCAGTACTTC.

On this clonotype: One end of the junction varies from germline; a read error may be responsible. The rearrangement joins TRBV29-1 to TRBJ2-3; 10 bases map to TRBD2. This CDR3 is 15 amino acids long. Germline-derived CDR1 and CDR2 are SQVTM and ANQGSEA. The CDR3 DNA reads TGCGGCGTTGAAGAGAGCGGGAGGGGGAAGGATACGCAGTATTTT. This encodes CGVEESGRGKDTQYF.